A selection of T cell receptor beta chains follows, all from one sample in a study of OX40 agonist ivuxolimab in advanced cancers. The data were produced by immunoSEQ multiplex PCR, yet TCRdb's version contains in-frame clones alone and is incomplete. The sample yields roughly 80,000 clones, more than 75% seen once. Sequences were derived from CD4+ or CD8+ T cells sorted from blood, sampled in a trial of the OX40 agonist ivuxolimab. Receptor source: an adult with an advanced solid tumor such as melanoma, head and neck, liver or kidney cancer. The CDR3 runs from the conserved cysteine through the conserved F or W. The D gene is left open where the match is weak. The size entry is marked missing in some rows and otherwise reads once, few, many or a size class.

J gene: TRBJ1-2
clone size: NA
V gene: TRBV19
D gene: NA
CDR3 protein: CATSVVTFYGYTF
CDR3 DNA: TGTGCCACCTCGGTCGTTACTTTCTATGGCTACACCTTC

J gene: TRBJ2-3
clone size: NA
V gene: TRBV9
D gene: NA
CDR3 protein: CASSDEAGTSTDTQYF
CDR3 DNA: TGTGCCAGCAGCGACGAAGCCGGGACTAGCACAGATACGCAGTATTTT

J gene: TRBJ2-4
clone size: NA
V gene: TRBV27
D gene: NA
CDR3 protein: CASSQQGAKNIQYF
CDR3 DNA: TGTGCCAGCAGCCAACAGGGAGCCAAAAACATTCAGTACTTC

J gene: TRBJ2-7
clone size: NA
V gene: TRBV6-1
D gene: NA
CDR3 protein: CASSEGNNYEQYF
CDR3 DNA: TGTGCCAGCAGTGAAGGCAACAACTACGAGCAGTACTTC

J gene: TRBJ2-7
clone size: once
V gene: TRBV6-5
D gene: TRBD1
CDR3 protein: CASSYKGQGNEQYF
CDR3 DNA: TGTGCCAGCAGTTACAAGGGACAGGGGAACGAGCAGTACTTC

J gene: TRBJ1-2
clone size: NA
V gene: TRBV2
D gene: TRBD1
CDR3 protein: CASRGQGSNYGYTF
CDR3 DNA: TGTGCCAGCAGGGGACAGGGATCTAACTATGGCTACACCTTC

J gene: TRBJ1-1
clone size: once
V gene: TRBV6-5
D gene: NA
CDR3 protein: CASSRRAGATEAFF
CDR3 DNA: TGTGCCAGCAGTCGGCGGGCAGGGGCTACTGAAGCTTTCTTT

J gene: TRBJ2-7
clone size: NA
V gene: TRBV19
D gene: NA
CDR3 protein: CASSHRLVLSSYEQYF
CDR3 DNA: TGTGCCAGTAGCCACCGACTGGTTTTAAGCTCCTACGAGCAGTACTTC

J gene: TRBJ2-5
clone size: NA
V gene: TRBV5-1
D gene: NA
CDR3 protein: CASSPGQLQETQYF
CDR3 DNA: TGCGCCAGCAGCCCCGGACAGCTTCAAGAGACCCAGTACTTC

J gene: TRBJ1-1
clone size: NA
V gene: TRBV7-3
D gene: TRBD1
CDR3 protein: CASTSRGTGNTEAFF
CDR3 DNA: TGTGCCAGCACCTCGCGAGGGACAGGGAACACTGAAGCTTTCTTT

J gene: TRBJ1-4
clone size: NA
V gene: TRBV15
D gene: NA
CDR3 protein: CATNPGSGNREKLFF
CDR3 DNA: TGTGCCACCAACCCTGGGTCAGGGAATCGAGAAAAACTGTTTTTT